One T cell receptor beta chain is described in this entry. Its target is not known. The source of the sample is a study of OX40 agonist ivuxolimab in advanced cancers. The wider study: Patient treatment consisted of intravenous ivuxolimab administration every 2 weeks at 0.01 to 10 mg/kg. The dose-escalation group included hepatocellular carcinoma, melanoma, renal cell carcinoma and head and neck cancer.

The CDR3 contains 15 residues. Germline V gene lookup returns CDR1 MNHEY and CDR2 SMNVEV (reference sequence). Trimming cost V 9 bases and J 0 bases, with 14 bases left between them. General study results and limits: Clonal expansion from baseline to week 6 occurred in both CD4+ and CD8+ T cells.

Profiled with immunoSEQ multiplex PCR; TCRdb holds only in-frame clones, not every one. The sample consists of roughly 39,000 clones, around 89% of them appearing once. Source: CD4+ or CD8+ T cells sorted from blood, taken in a trial of the OX40 agonist ivuxolimab. This clonotype was sampled from an adult with an advanced solid tumor such as melanoma, head and neck, liver or kidney cancer. This chain joins TRBV27 and TRBJ1-4; the D gene is possibly TRBD1 (6 bases). The DNA of the CDR3 is TGTGCCAGTCATGGGGGGGGCGCAACTAATGAAAAACTGTTTTTT. This translates into CASHGGGATNEKLFF.